Below are 3 T cell receptor beta chains sequenced from a single sample in a study of blood T cell repertoires in COVID-19 (dated by TCRdb to 2018 to 2021). Library creation used the immunoSEQ multiplex PCR assay. Not all clones reach the TCRdb copy of this immuneACCESS table, which keeps in-frame sequences only. Checked studies attribute under half of the gap to unresolved V genes and leave the rest unexplained. This sample lists some 250,000 clones; under 90% were detected once. Of the sample, almost 4% falls within the top ten clones. Sequencing was carried out using PBMCs or T cells enriched from blood (not recorded which). The source of these receptors is a woman aged 25 to 39 with acute COVID-19.

This clone was recorded only once. J is TRBJ2-3 and V is TRBV11-3; 8 bases are shared with TRBD1. CDR1 and CDR2 (germline): SGHNT, YENEEA. The length of the CDR3 is 15 residues. Losses at the gene ends were 5 bases for V and 4 bases for J; bases not matched to a gene: 8. CDR3: CASSGRQGYADTQYF. In DNA form, the CDR3 reads TGTGCCAGCAGCGGCCGACAGGGGTATGCAGATACGCAGTATTTT.

This rearrangement joins TRBV18 to TRBJ1-1; unclear D gene. The V and J ends lost 3 bases and 1 base respectively, with 6 bases between them. This CDR3 has 13 amino acids. The germline gives CDR1 KGHSH, CDR2 LQKENI. CDR3 nucleotides: TGTGCCAGCTCACCCCAGAAGAACACTGAAGCTTTCTTT. This encodes CASSPQKNTEAFF.

The chain has TRBV30 and TRBJ2-2; D might be TRBD1 (6 bases). Germline CDR1 GTSNPN, CDR2 SVGIG (reference sequence). The V and J ends lost 6 bases and 4 bases respectively, with 18 bases between them. The CDR3 totals 15 residues. In nucleotides, the CDR3 is TGTGCCTGTTTTCGGGGACAACCCTTCACCGGGGAGCTGTTTTTT. This encodes CACFRGQPFTGELFF.